This TCR beta chain was documented in a study of CD8+CD57+ T cells in acquired aplastic anemia. Study at large: Each DNA sample taken from sorted CD4+ and CD8+ cells came to about 3.2 ug on average.

Genomic DNA served as template for TCR beta VDJ and CDR3 profiling. Using its own MiXCR run on the reads, TCRdb lists one record per CDR3 protein. The sample shows over 150,000 distinct CDR3 sequences, about two thirds of them seen only once. This CDR3 comprises 16 residues. Per the germline V gene, CDR1 is SGHRS and CDR2 is YFSETQ. V was pared by 4 bases and J by 1 base, with 14 bases between. Before being chosen for sequencing, patients had shown CD8+CD57+ cell expansion by flow cytometry. Each patient had severe acquired aplastic anemia. This TCR came from a human donor with aplastic anemia. The genes are TRBV5-1 and TRBJ2-2; D possibly corresponds to TRBD1 (5 bases). Sequenced: sorted CD4+, CD8+, or CD8+CD57+ T cells (not recorded which) from PBMCs. The DNA for the CDR3 is TGCGCCAGCAGCCGTCGTGACACAGGGAACACCGGGGAGCTGTTTTTT. It encodes CASSRRDTGNTGELFF.